This T cell receptor beta chain was sequenced in a study of radiotherapy plus CTLA-4 blockade in lung cancer. This clone was observed a few times. TCRdb's copy holds only in-frame clones and misses some; the assay was immunoSEQ multiplex PCR. The sample holds about 59,000 clones, less than 75% seen once. Germline CDR1 SGHDN, CDR2 FVKESK. Trimming removed 4 bases from V and 2 bases from J; junction bases left unmatched: 3. This CDR3 spans 14 amino acids. The receptor was isolated from a human donor with non-small cell lung cancer whose response to radiotherapy plus ipilimumab could not be evaluated. This chain connects TRBV14 to TRBJ2-3; 7 nucleotides line up with TRBD2. The sequenced sample was peripheral blood, obtained from a patient treated with radiotherapy plus ipilimumab. CDR3 sequence (DNA): TGTGCCAGCAGCCTCGGGGGGTCCACAGATACGCAGTATTTT. Translation gives CASSLGGSTDTQYF.